The entry that follows covers one T cell receptor beta chain sequence. Its specificity is not known. The V gene lost 0 bases and the J gene lost 4 bases, with 11 bases spanning the gap. Germline V CDR1 and CDR2: SGHDT, YYEEEE. The CDR3 covers 15 residues. Treatment given: oral pan-JAK inhibitor, 5-10 mg twice daily. The data derive from a study of CD8+ T cells in alopecia areata. TCR sequencing used cDNA made by reverse transcription of extracted RNA. The method was immunoSEQ multiplex PCR; TCRdb's version includes in-frame clones alone and lacks a portion of them. The sample carries 140,000 to 150,000 clones, around half recorded once. The study's findings and limits: Higher clonality was seen in lesional scalp than in normal scalp, especially in alopecia totalis/universalis.

The sequence derives from a human donor with alopecia areata. The material sequenced was CD8+ T cells sorted from blood, taken at week 4, from a patient treated with tofacitinib. This rearrangement joins TRBV5-6 to TRBJ1-5; D is possibly TRBD1 (6 bases). CDR3 bases: TGTGCCAGCAGCTTGGGGGGGCAGGTAAATCAGCCCCAGCATTTT. Encoded protein: CASSLGGQVNQPQHF.